This is a list of T cell receptor beta chains from one sample in a study of blood T cell repertoires in COVID-19. TCRdb's copy holds only in-frame clones and misses some; the assay was immunoSEQ multiplex PCR. The repertoire consists of 300,000 to 350,000 clones, with 80% to 90% occurring once and the leading ten covering about 4.2%. Specimen: PBMCs or T cells enriched from blood (not recorded which). The receptors were sampled from a woman aged 35 to 49 with acute COVID-19. Both conserved end residues are part of each CDR3. The order of the fields is V gene, D gene, clone size, J gene, CDR3 protein, CDR3 DNA. A D gene is named only where the DNA matches it firmly. Clone size is not always given. Where it is, it says once, few, many or a class for expanded clones.

TRBV19	NA	NA	TRBJ2-7	CASSTRQGLYEQYF	TGTGCCAGTAGTACCCGACAGGGACTCTACGAGCAGTACTTC
TRBV28	NA	once	TRBJ2-5	CASSLGRGETQYF	TGTGCCAGCAGTTTGGGTCGGGGAGAGACCCAGTACTTC
TRBV6-2/TRBV6-3	TRBD2	NA	TRBJ2-7	CASSYSGLAGVSYEQYF	TGTGCCAGCAGTTACTCCGGACTAGCGGGGGTCTCCTACGAGCAGTACTTC
TRBV10-3	TRBD1	NA	TRBJ2-5	CAISPTQGVETQYF	TGTGCCATCAGCCCAACCCAGGGGGTAGAGACCCAGTACTTC
TRBV6-2/TRBV6-3	NA	NA	TRBJ1-3	CASSYNEASSGNTIYF	TGTGCCAGCAGTTACAACGAGGCGTCCTCTGGAAACACCATATATTTT
TRBV27	NA	NA	TRBJ1-6	CASSLSGGTAFHF	TGTGCCAGCAGTTTATCAGGAGGGACCGCCTTCCACTTT
TRBV10-3	NA	NA	TRBJ1-3	CATRPQQGNTIYF	TGTGCCACCCGACCGCAACAGGGAAACACCATATATTTT
TRBV21-1	NA	NA	TRBJ1-1	CASSKFYGGRDTEAFF	TGTGCCAGCAGCAAATTCTACGGAGGGAGGGACACTGAAGCTTTCTTT
TRBV19	NA	NA	TRBJ2-3	CASSWLRSSTDTQYF	TGTGCCAGTAGCTGGTTGAGGTCTTCCACAGATACGCAGTATTTT
TRBV12-3/TRBV12-4	NA	NA	TRBJ1-2	CASSFGLNYGYTF	TGTGCCAGCAGTTTTGGGCTGAACTATGGCTACACCTTC
TRBV7-9	TRBD1	NA	TRBJ2-5	CASSLGSPTGGETQYF	TGTGCCAGCAGCTTAGGGTCGCCTACAGGGGGAGAGACCCAGTACTTC
TRBV10-3	NA	NA	TRBJ2-6	CAIRRQVHSGANVLTF	TGTGCCATCAGAAGACAGGTCCACTCTGGGGCCAACGTCCTGACTTTC
TRBV5-4	NA	NA	TRBJ1-1	CASSVLGWTEAFF	TGTGCCAGCAGCGTCCTAGGATGGACTGAAGCTTTCTTT
TRBV6-5	TRBD1	NA	TRBJ1-1	CASSGGQWNTEAFF	TGTGCCAGCAGCGGGGGACAGTGGAACACTGAAGCTTTCTTT
TRBV5-1	NA	NA	TRBJ2-5	CASSPSLGRETQYF	TGCGCCAGCAGCCCCTCACTAGGGAGAGAGACCCAGTACTTC
TRBV7-2	TRBD2	NA	TRBJ2-1	CASTRQGGYEQFF	TGTGCCTCCACAAGGCAGGGAGGGTATGAGCAGTTCTTC
TRBV28	TRBD1	few	TRBJ2-7	CASTFALRQGRYEQYF	TGTGCCAGCACCTTTGCCCTTCGACAGGGACGGTACGAGCAGTACTTC
TRBV28	NA	NA	TRBJ2-7	CASSSVRTGFDEQYF	TGTGCCAGCAGTTCCGTTCGCACAGGGTTCGACGAGCAGTACTTC
TRBV6-2/TRBV6-3	TRBD2	few	TRBJ2-2	CASSLAGANTGELFF	TGTGCCAGCAGTTTAGCGGGGGCGAACACCGGGGAGCTGTTTTTT
TRBV28	TRBD1	NA	TRBJ2-2	CASSRGQGRGTGELFF	TGTGCCAGCAGCCGGGGACAGGGGCGTGGGACCGGGGAGCTGTTTTTT
TRBV9	NA	few	TRBJ1-3	CASSPSEFSGNTIYF	TGTGCCAGCAGCCCCAGTGAATTCTCTGGAAACACCATATATTTT
TRBV7-7	NA	NA	TRBJ2-1	CASSLAIGTSYNEQFF	TGTGCTAGCAGCTTAGCGATCGGGACTTCCTACAATGAGCAGTTCTTC
TRBV3-1/TRBV3-2	NA	NA	TRBJ2-3	CASSQSVMRTSTDTQYF	TGTGCCAGCAGCCAGTCGGTCATGAGGACTAGCACAGATACGCAGTATTTT
TRBV19	TRBD1	NA	TRBJ1-1	CASSIGAGGGTEAFF	TGTGCCAGTAGTATAGGGGCAGGGGGCGGCACTGAAGCTTTCTTT
TRBV5-4	NA	NA	TRBJ2-4	CASSGGTDRFTNIQYF	TGTGCCAGCAGCGGCGGGACAGACCGATTCACAAACATTCAGTACTTC
TRBV4-2	TRBD2	NA	TRBJ2-7	CASSQELAGGDEQYF	TGTGCCAGCAGCCAAGAGCTAGCGGGTGGAGACGAGCAGTACTTC
TRBV5-1	NA	NA	TRBJ1-2	CASSLREGLDYGYTF	TGCGCCAGCAGCTTGAGGGAGGGGCTTGACTATGGCTACACCTTC
TRBV2	TRBD2	NA	TRBJ2-7	CASSGGLAGGREQYF	TGTGCCAGCAGTGGCGGACTAGCGGGGGGGCGAGAGCAGTACTTC
TRBV2	NA	NA	TRBJ1-2	CASNRGVGSPGYTF	TGTGCCAGCAACCGCGGGGTGGGGTCTCCCGGCTACACCTTC
TRBV7-2	NA	NA	TRBJ2-7	CASSLAVGSYEQYF	TGTGCCAGCAGCTTAGCGGTCGGGAGCTACGAGCAGTACTTC
TRBV10-3	NA	NA	TRBJ2-3	CAISGPLTGTDTQYF	TGTGCCATCAGTGGCCCCCTGACTGGCACAGATACGCAGTATTTT
TRBV4-3	NA	NA	TRBJ1-5	CASSQDQGTNQPQHF	TGCGCCAGCAGCCAAGACCAGGGGACCAATCAGCCCCAGCATTTT
TRBV15	NA	few	TRBJ1-1	CATSRDFPMVRENTEAFF	TGTGCCACCAGCAGAGATTTTCCCATGGTGAGGGAGAACACTGAAGCTTTCTTT
TRBV7-2	NA	few	TRBJ1-1	CASSPRVRVTNTEAFF	TGTGCCAGCAGCCCCCGTGTCAGGGTGACGAACACTGAAGCTTTCTTT
TRBV11-1	NA	NA	TRBJ2-5	CASSLALTGETQYF	TGTGCCAGCAGCTTAGCTCTGACGGGGGAGACCCAGTACTTC
TRBV14	NA	NA	TRBJ2-3	CASSQVTDTQYF	TGTGCCAGCAGCCAAGTAACTGATACGCAGTATTTT
TRBV9	NA	NA	TRBJ2-2	CASKSEYTGELFF	TGTGCCAGTAAGAGTGAATACACCGGGGAGCTGTTTTTT
TRBV18	NA	NA	TRBJ2-7	CASSPREGAYEQYF	TGTGCCAGCTCACCCCGCGAGGGGGCCTACGAGCAGTACTTC
TRBV12-5	NA	NA	TRBJ1-6	CASGEGDSPLHF	TGTGCTAGTGGGGAAGGGGATTCACCCCTCCACTTT
TRBV19	NA	NA	TRBJ1-1	CASSSRDRRSTEAFF	TGTGCCAGTAGTTCCCGCGACAGGCGATCCACTGAAGCTTTCTTT
TRBV1	NA	few	TRBJ2-7	CTSREIRILNAAPENLREQYF	TGCACCAGCAGGGAAATACGAATTCTCAACGCGGCTCCCGAGAACCTACGCGAGCAGTACTTC
TRBV28	NA	NA	TRBJ1-5	CASLQENQPQHF	TGTGCCAGCCTACAGGAGAATCAGCCCCAGCATTTT
TRBV18	NA	NA	TRBJ1-2	CASSPPLAGSPNYGYTF	TGTGCCAGCTCACCACCACTCGCAGGAAGCCCTAACTATGGCTACACCTTC
TRBV10-3	NA	NA	TRBJ2-2	CAISEISGGQNNTGELFF	TGTGCCATCAGTGAAATATCGGGGGGCCAGAATAACACCGGGGAGCTGTTTTTT
TRBV7-9	TRBD2	NA	TRBJ2-1	CASSYTSGAGTYNEQFF	TGTGCCAGCAGCTATACCTCAGGAGCGGGGACCTACAATGAGCAGTTCTTC
TRBV18	NA	NA	TRBJ2-7	CASSPSQGFTYEQYF	TGTGCCAGCTCACCGTCACAGGGTTTTACGTACGAGCAGTACTTC
TRBV2	NA	NA	TRBJ1-1	CASLGLGGTEAFF	TGTGCCAGCCTTGGGCTAGGGGGCACTGAAGCTTTCTTT
TRBV5-6	TRBD2	NA	TRBJ2-3	CASSLFGTSGRGADTQYF	TGTGCCAGCAGCTTGTTCGGGACTAGCGGGAGAGGGGCAGATACGCAGTATTTT
TRBV28	TRBD2	NA	TRBJ2-3	CASSLGLSGITDTQYF	TGTGCCAGCAGCCTAGGGCTAAGCGGGATAACAGATACGCAGTATTTT
TRBV4-1	TRBD1	NA	TRBJ1-6	CASSRGTGESPLHF	TGCGCCAGCAGCCGGGGGACAGGGGAATCACCCCTCCACTTT
TRBV5-1	TRBD2	NA	TRBJ2-2	CASSLAELTTGELFF	TGCGCCAGCAGCCTAGCGGAACTCACCACCGGGGAGCTGTTTTTT
TRBV29-1	NA	NA	TRBJ2-7	CSVVARDSYEQYF	TGCAGCGTTGTGGCGCGGGACTCCTACGAGCAGTACTTC
TRBV19	TRBD1	NA	TRBJ2-3	CASSFPQGGTDTQYF	TGTGCCAGTAGTTTCCCTCAGGGGGGCACAGATACGCAGTATTTT
TRBV7-3	TRBD2	NA	TRBJ2-3	CASSLSPNLAGGNTDTQYF	TGTGCCAGCAGCTTAAGTCCCAATTTAGCGGGAGGTAACACAGATACGCAGTATTTT
TRBV18	NA	few	TRBJ1-1	CASSPLDSDTEAFF	TGTGCCAGCTCACCCCTGGACAGCGACACTGAAGCTTTCTTT